These 26 T cell receptor beta chains were all obtained from the same sample, sequenced in a study of blood T cell repertoires in COVID-19. Profiling relied on immunoSEQ multiplex PCR, and the TCRdb table lists in-frame clones only, not all of them. This sample carries some 41,000 clones, more than 85% of them seen once, and the ten largest clones take approximately 6%. Sequenced input: peripheral blood. The source is a human donor in a cohort sampled during active COVID-19.

The chain has TRBV7-9 and TRBJ2-6; D might be TRBD2 (5 bases). V shed 5 bases and J shed 1 base, with 12 bases lying between them. Germline V gives CDR1 SEHNR, CDR2 FQNEAQ (reference sequence). This CDR3 region has 16 residues. The CDR3 is CASSLESGSGANVLTF. For the CDR3, the DNA is TGTGCCAGCAGCCTCGAGTCGGGATCTGGGGCCAACGTCCTGACTTTC.

This clone was found a few times. The V and J genes are TRBV6-6 and TRBJ2-7; D possibly corresponds to TRBD2 (6 bases). The V gene's germline CDR1 is MNHNY and CDR2 SVGAGI (reference sequence). Trimming left V 10 bases short and J 7 bases short, with 20 bases between. This CDR3 region has 13 residues. In nucleotides, the CDR3 is TGTGCCACCCTCGGGAGAGGGGTCGGTGAGCAGTACTTC. This translates into CATLGRGVGEQYF.

The chain carries TRBV7-9 and TRBJ1-6; D gene ambiguous. The CDR3 has 15 residues. V lost 2 bases and J lost 6, with 11 bases in between. Germline V gene lookup returns CDR1 SEHNR and CDR2 FQNEAQ (reference sequence). CDR3 bases: TGTGCCAGCAGCTTAAATATAGAATCTAATTCACCCCTCCACTTT. This encodes CASSLNIESNSPLHF.

The V call is TRBV28, the J call TRBJ2-7; D is unclear. The germline V gene has CDR1 MDHEN and CDR2 SYDVKM. The V end lost 2 bases, the J end lost 2 bases, and 10 bases lay between the germline ends. The CDR3 is 14 residues long. The CDR3 sequence is CASSLGSPTYEQYF. The CDR3 nucleotides read TGTGCCAGCAGTTTAGGCAGTCCGACCTACGAGCAGTACTTC.

The chain recombines TRBV7-8 with TRBJ1-1; 8 nucleotides line up with TRBD1. The CDR3 contains 15 residues. J was trimmed by 0 bases and V by 3 bases; bases with no gene match: 3. Germline V gives CDR1 SGHVS, CDR2 FQNEAQ. The CDR3 sequence: CASSLGQVMNTEAFF. The CDR3 bases are TGTGCCAGCAGCTTGGGACAGGTCATGAACACTGAAGCTTTCTTT.

The J gene is TRBJ2-3, the V gene TRBV5-8; D perhaps matches TRBD1 (5 bases). There are 18 residues in the CDR3. Germline CDR1 reads SGHTS; CDR2 reads YDEGEE. The V end was cut by 0 bases, the J end by 3 bases, with 20 bases between. CDR3 region: CASSLGEGAFARTDTQYF. CDR3 bases: TGTGCCAGCAGCTTGGGTGAAGGGGCTTTCGCTCGGACAGATACGCAGTATTTT.

This clone was picked up one time. The chain links TRBV5-1 to TRBJ2-7; D remains ambiguous. Trimming cost V 0 bases and J 2 bases, with 9 bases left between them. The CDR3 extends over 14 amino acids. Germline-derived CDR1 and CDR2 are SGHRS and YFSETQ. The CDR3 region has the DNA TGCGCCAGCAGCTTGGCAAGCCGGGCCTACGAGCAGTACTTC. It translates to CASSLASRAYEQYF.

This chain joins TRBV15 and TRBJ2-5; D may be TRBD2 (5 bases). The length of the CDR3 is 15 residues. Trimming cost V 3 bases and J 1 base, with 12 bases left between them. CDR1 is LNHNV, CDR2 YYDKDF, per germline (reference sequence). DNA for the CDR3: TGTGCCACCAGCAGGGACCCCGGAGGCCAAGAGACCCAGTACTTC. It encodes CATSRDPGGQETQYF.

The chain combines TRBV2 with TRBJ2-1; a possible D gene is TRBD2 (6 bases). The V end was cut by 6 bases, the J end by 3 bases, with 9 bases between. The CDR3 runs to 13 residues. Germline V lookup: CDR1 SNHLY, CDR2 FYNNEI. CDR3 residues: CASSVTSYNEQFF. DNA for the CDR3: TGTGCCAGCAGCGTGACTAGCTACAATGAGCAGTTCTTC.

This sequence joins TRBV6-4 and TRBJ2-1, with D tentatively TRBD2 (5 bases). The ends were cut back, 0 bases at V and 6 bases at J, with 6 bases in the middle. This CDR3 comprises 13 residues. The germline CDR1 and CDR2 sequences are MRHNA and SNTAGT. Here the CDR3 DNA reads TGTGCCAGCAGTGACTCCGAGGGCAATGAGCAGTTCTTC. Protein: CASSDSEGNEQFF.

V and J are TRBV27 and TRBJ2-7; TRBD1 matches 11 bases. Looked up from germline, CDR1 is MNHEY and CDR2 is SMNVEV (reference sequence). Trimming took 6 bases from V and 7 from J; bases not matched to a gene: 5. This CDR3 contains 13 residues. The CDR3 DNA follows: TGTGCCAGCAGCGGACAGGGGGCTCAGGAGCAGTACTTC. Its translation: CASSGQGAQEQYF.

V is TRBV4-1 and J is TRBJ2-1; 9 bases match TRBD2. The V gene end was trimmed by 5 bases and the J gene end by 3 bases; junction bases not matched to a gene: 11. The V gene's germline CDR1 is MGHRA and CDR2 YSYEKL. This CDR3 spans 17 amino acids. The CDR3 nucleotides read TGCGCCAGCAGCTCGAGAGGTAGCGGGGGTTTCTACAATGAGCAGTTCTTC. The encoded protein is CASSSRGSGGFYNEQFF.

The gene calls are TRBV21-1 and TRBJ2-1; TRBD2 was called by the table and not checked on the DNA. TRBV21-1 is recorded as a pseudogene. The CDR3 contains 16 residues. The DNA of the CDR3 is TGTGCCAGCAGCAAAGAATGGAGGGCGGCCTACAATGAGCAGTTCTTC. This sequence encodes CASSKEWRAAYNEQFF.

This chain uses TRBV7-3 with TRBJ2-3; 8 bases map to TRBD2. The germline gives CDR1 SGHTA, CDR2 FQGTGA. This CDR3 is built from 14 residues. The V segment lost 11 bases and the J segment 3 bases; nucleotides outside the gene matches: 10. The CDR3 protein is CASRSGGGTDTQYF. CDR3 DNA sequence: TGTGCCTCCAGAAGCGGGGGAGGTACAGATACGCAGTATTTT. Full variable domain (missing parts from reference TRBV7-3 and TRBJ2-3): GAGVSQTPSNKVTEKGKYVELRCDPISGHTALYWYRQSLGQGPEFLIYFQGTGAADDSGLPNDRFFAVRPEGSVSTLKIQRTERGDSAVYLCASRSGGGTDTQYFGPGTRLTVL.

The rearrangement links TRBV11-2 to TRBJ2-7; 14 nucleotides align to TRBD2. CDR1 SGHAT and CDR2 FQNNGV come from the germline V gene. The CDR3 spans 15 residues. V lost 5 bases to trimming and J lost 5 bases; unmatched junction nucleotides: 5. This chain's CDR3 is CASSIRLAGGDEQYF. CDR3 DNA sequence: TGTGCCAGCAGCATCCGACTAGCGGGAGGGGACGAGCAGTACTTC.

The genes are TRBV5-4 and TRBJ2-7; D possibly corresponds to TRBD2 (5 bases). CDR3 length: 14 residues. The germline V gene encodes CDR1 SGHNT and CDR2 YYREEE (reference sequence). V was pared by 4 bases and J by 5 bases, with 16 bases between. The CDR3 coding sequence is TGTGCCAGCAGCGGATTCGGCGGGTCCCACGAGCAGTACTTC. As protein: CASSGFGGSHEQYF.

This sequence joins TRBV19 and TRBJ1-2, with D possibly being TRBD1 (5 bases). In germline, CDR1 is LNHDA, CDR2 SQIVND (reference sequence). V lost 10 bases and J lost 5, with 20 bases in between. This CDR3 region has 14 residues. CDR3 in amino acids: CATSHRIGRYGYTF. CDR3 sequence (DNA): TGTGCCACCTCCCACAGGATTGGTAGGTATGGCTACACCTTC.

The rearrangement uses TRBV2 and TRBJ2-5; the match to TRBD2 covers 9 bases. The CDR3 is 16 amino acids. V dropped 6 bases and J dropped 1; count of bases not matched to a gene: 9. Germline CDR1 SNHLY, CDR2 FYNNEI. CDR3 residues: CASRWTGLASQETQYF. The CDR3 DNA reads TGTGCCAGCAGGTGGACCGGACTAGCGAGCCAAGAGACCCAGTACTTC.

The chain employs TRBV4-2 and TRBJ2-3, with 7 bases identical to TRBD2. The CDR3 extends over 17 amino acids. V shed 1 base, J shed 2 bases, and the junction held 9 bases outside the gene matches. In germline, CDR1 is LGHNA, CDR2 YNFKEQ. The CDR3 loop reads CASSQVSTSESTDTQYF. The DNA for the CDR3 is TGTGCCAGCAGCCAAGTCTCAACTAGCGAGTCCACAGATACGCAGTATTTT.

This clone was seen only once. The rearrangement links TRBV5-6 to TRBJ1-1; D is undetermined. CDR3 length: 12 residues. Germline CDR1 SGHDT, CDR2 YYEEEE. Trimming pared 6 bases from V and 8 bases from J, leaving 14 bases between. CDR3 sequence: CASTVQNAEAFF. CDR3 bases: TGTGCCAGCACAGTCCAAAACGCCGAAGCTTTCTTT.

This sequence joins TRBV5-1 and TRBJ1-1, with a weak D call TRBD1 (5 bases). The CDR3 is 17 residues long. Germline assignment: CDR1 SGHRS and CDR2 YFSETQ. V shed 4 bases and J shed 5 bases, with 24 bases lying between them. CDR3 amino acids: CASSGAFATSGTTEAFF. Here the CDR3 DNA reads TGCGCCAGCAGCGGGGCGTTCGCGACTTCGGGGACTACTGAAGCTTTCTTT.

This clone appeared once. This chain uses TRBV18 with TRBJ2-3; TRBD1 matches at 9 bases. The CDR3 is 20 residues long. Trimming at V came to 2 bases and at J to 2 bases, leaving 17 bases not matched to a gene. Germline V gives CDR1 KGHSH, CDR2 LQKENI. CDR3 coding DNA: TGTGCCAGCTCACCATCGGGACAGGGTGCTTTCCATCTACCCACAGATACGCAGTATTTT. This translates into CASSPSGQGAFHLPTDTQYF. Supplemented by reference TRBV18 and TRBJ2-3, the full variable domain reads NAGVMQNPRHLVRRRGQEARLRCSPMKGHSHVYWYRQLPEEGLKFMVYLQKENIIDESGMPKERFSAEFPKEGPSILRIQQVVRGDSAAYFCASSPSGQGAFHLPTDTQYFGPGTRLTVL.

This clone has just one count. The chain couples TRBV24-1 to TRBJ2-3, with a possible D match to TRBD1 (7 bases). Trimming cost V 0 bases and J 2 bases, with 14 bases left between them. The CDR3 runs to 17 residues. CDR1 and CDR2 from the germline V gene are KGHDR and SFDVKD. CDR3 sequence (DNA): TGTGCCACCAGTGATTTGCGGAGGGGGCGAAACACAGATACGCAGTATTTT. It specifies CATSDLRRGRNTDTQYF.

This clone was recorded once. The V and J genes are TRBV6-2 or TRBV6-3 and TRBJ2-5, with 7 positions matching TRBD2. CDR3 length: 16 residues. Germline V CDR1 and CDR2: MNHEY, SVGEGT. The V gene end was trimmed by 6 bases and the J gene end by 0 bases; junction bases not matched to a gene: 10. Written as DNA, the CDR3 is TGTGCCAGCAGCCCCCAAGCGGGAAGGTACCAAGAGACCCAGTACTTC. It yields the protein CASSPQAGRYQETQYF.

This clone was seen only a few times. The chain employs TRBV5-1 and TRBJ2-2, with D perhaps TRBD2 (6 bases). V was cut by 1 base and J by 6 bases, with 13 bases left in between. Per the germline V gene, CDR1 is SGHRS and CDR2 is YFSETQ. The CDR3 extends over 15 amino acids. For the CDR3, the DNA is TGCGCCAGCAGCTTGAATGGTGGGGACTCCGGGGAGCTGTTTTTT. This codes for CASSLNGGDSGELFF.

J is TRBJ2-2 and V is TRBV19; D gene uncertain. The CDR3 covers 15 residues. Trimming removed 5 bases at V and 6 bases at J, with 16 bases between. CDR1 and CDR2 from the germline V gene are LNHDA and SQIVND (reference sequence). The CDR3 nucleotides read TGTGCCAGTAGTGCTTTTGTGACAAGTTCCGGGGAGCTGTTTTTT. Encoded protein: CASSAFVTSSGELFF. The full variable domain, rest sourced from reference TRBV19 and TRBJ2-2, is DGGITQSPKYLFRKEGQNVTLSCEQNLNHDAMYWYRQDPGQGLRLIYYSQIVNDFQKGDIAEGYSVSREKKESFPLTVTSAQKNPTAFYLCASSAFVTSSGELFFGEGSRLTVL.